The rows below give T cell receptor beta chains drawn from one sample of a study of T cells in Graves' hyperthyroidism and ophthalmopathy. TCRdb analysed the multiplex PCR reads with MiXCR anew, one entry per CDR3 protein. The sample contains more than 500,000 distinct CDR3 sequences, about 43% of which appear only once. Sequencing was carried out using peripheral blood or thyroid tissue (not recorded which). These receptors originate from an adult woman with Graves' disease, either hyperthyroidism or ophthalmopathy (not recorded which). The conserved cysteine and the conserved F or W are not part of the CDR3 here.

TRBJ2-7,TRBV28,ASSLLSETTYEQY
TRBJ1-5,TRBV7-7,ASSFIRSGFQPQH
TRBJ2-7,TRBV20-1,SARGGGTYEQY
TRBJ1-2,TRBV29-1,SVYAGGDYGYT
TRBJ2-5,TRBV4-1,ASSRGAMAGTPETQY
TRBJ1-4,TRBV20-1,SAAEGRGEKLF
TRBJ2-5,TRBV2,ASSGSPGETQY
TRBJ1-2,TRBV9,ASSPRSGQTQRTYGDT
TRBJ2-5,TRBV20-1,SARPGLAGGPAETQY
TRBJ1-1,TRBV28,ASRLAGEGAF
TRBJ2-5,TRBV10-3,AISDGLAGGKTQY
TRBJ2-2,TRBV6-5,ASSYEENTGELF
TRBJ2-2,TRBV2,ASSDSTGAYANTGELF
TRBJ2-2,TRBV20-1,SAAENTGELF
TRBJ1-4,TRBV12-3/TRBV12-4,ASSFRQGYGEKLF
TRBJ1-1,TRBV29-1,SVVGQGRGTEAF
TRBJ1-5,TRBV2,ASNPSGRGSNQPQH
TRBJ1-2,TRBV10-3,AISEDGPYYGYT
TRBJ1-5,TRBV11-2,ASSSVTGAHQPQH
TRBJ2-5,TRBV29-1,SVYGSEETQY
TRBJ1-6,TRBV7-9,ASSLGQRFSPLH
TRBJ2-7,TRBV7-9,ASSRTHLAFYEQY
TRBJ2-5,TRBV28,ASGLRGEAKQETQY
TRBJ1-2,TRBV7-2,ASSARDADYGYT
TRBJ1-6,TRBV10-3,AIKAGHESPLH
TRBJ2-5,TRBV20-1,SARDTRQETQY
TRBJ2-7,TRBV20-1,SAIPGTEDEQY